This section outlines one T cell receptor beta chain sequence together with its context. The antigen remains unidentified. Produced via immunoSEQ multiplex PCR; TCRdb's table is partial and in-frame only. Here the sample spans roughly 65,000 clones, 90% being singletons. Germline loops: CDR1 MGHRA, CDR2 YSYEKL. This CDR3 is built from 14 residues. V shed 3 bases and J shed 3 bases, with 9 bases lying between them. The sample originates from a study of OX40 agonist ivuxolimab in advanced cancers. Study-wide results and limits: Researchers report that CD8+ T cells had, on average, more expanded clones than CD4+. At doses 0.1 to 3.0 mg/kg, CD4+ and CD8+ clones expanded.

The sequenced sample was CD4+ or CD8+ T cells sorted from blood, obtained in a trial of the OX40 agonist ivuxolimab. The receptor's source is an adult with an advanced solid tumor such as melanoma, head and neck, liver or kidney cancer. The chain links TRBV4-1 to TRBJ1-5; TRBD1 is a possible D gene (6 bases). The CDR3 DNA is TGCGCCAGCAGCCAGAGGGGGACCAATCAGCCCCAGCATTTT. Translating it yields CASSQRGTNQPQHF.